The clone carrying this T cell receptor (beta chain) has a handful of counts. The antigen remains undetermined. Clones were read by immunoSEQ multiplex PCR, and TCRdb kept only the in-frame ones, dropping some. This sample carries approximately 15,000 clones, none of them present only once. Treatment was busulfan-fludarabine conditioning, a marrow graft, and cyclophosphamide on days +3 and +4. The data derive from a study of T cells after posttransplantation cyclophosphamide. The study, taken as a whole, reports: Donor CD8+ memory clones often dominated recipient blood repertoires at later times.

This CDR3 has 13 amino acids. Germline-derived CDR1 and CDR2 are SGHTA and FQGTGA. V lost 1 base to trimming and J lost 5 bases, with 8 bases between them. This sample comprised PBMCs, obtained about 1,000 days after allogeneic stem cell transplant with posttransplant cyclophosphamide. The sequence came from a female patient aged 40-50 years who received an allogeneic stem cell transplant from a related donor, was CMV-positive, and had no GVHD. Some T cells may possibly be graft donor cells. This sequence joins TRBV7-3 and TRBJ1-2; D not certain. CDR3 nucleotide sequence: TGTGCCAGCAGCTTAATGGCAGGATATGGCTACACCTTC. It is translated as CASSLMAGYGYTF.